The entry below gives a single TCR beta chain sequence along with its context. Autoimmune disease history or systemic immunosuppression barred patients. Assay: immunoSEQ multiplex PCR; the TCRdb copy retains only in-frame clones and omits some. The sample lists 40,000 or so clones, less than 90% occurring once. The sample comes from a study of OX40 agonist ivuxolimab in advanced cancers. V gave up 5 bases and J gave up 9 bases, with 20 bases separating them. The CDR3 has 15 amino acids. Germline loops: CDR1 MNHEY, CDR2 SVGAGI. This receptor was taken from an adult with an advanced solid tumor such as melanoma, head and neck, liver or kidney cancer. Specimen: CD4+ or CD8+ T cells sorted from blood, collected in a trial of the OX40 agonist ivuxolimab. The chain has TRBV6-5 and TRBJ2-1, with a possible D match to TRBD2 (5 bases). CDR3 in DNA: TGTGCCAGCAGTGGTGACTGGCCGACTGCGGGTGAGCAGTTCTTC. It specifies CASSGDWPTAGEQFF.